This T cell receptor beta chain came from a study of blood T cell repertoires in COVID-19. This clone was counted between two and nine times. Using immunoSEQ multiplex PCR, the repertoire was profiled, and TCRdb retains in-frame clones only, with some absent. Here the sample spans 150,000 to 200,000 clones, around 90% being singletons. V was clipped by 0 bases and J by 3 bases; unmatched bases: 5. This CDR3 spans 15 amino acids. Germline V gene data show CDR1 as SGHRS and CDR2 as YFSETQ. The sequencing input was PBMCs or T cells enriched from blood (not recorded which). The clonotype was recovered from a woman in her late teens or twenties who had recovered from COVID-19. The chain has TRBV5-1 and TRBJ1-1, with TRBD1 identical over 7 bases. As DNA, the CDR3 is TGCGCCAGCAGCTTGGCGCCCCAGGGGGACACTGAAGCTTTCTTT. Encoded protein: CASSLAPQGDTEAFF.